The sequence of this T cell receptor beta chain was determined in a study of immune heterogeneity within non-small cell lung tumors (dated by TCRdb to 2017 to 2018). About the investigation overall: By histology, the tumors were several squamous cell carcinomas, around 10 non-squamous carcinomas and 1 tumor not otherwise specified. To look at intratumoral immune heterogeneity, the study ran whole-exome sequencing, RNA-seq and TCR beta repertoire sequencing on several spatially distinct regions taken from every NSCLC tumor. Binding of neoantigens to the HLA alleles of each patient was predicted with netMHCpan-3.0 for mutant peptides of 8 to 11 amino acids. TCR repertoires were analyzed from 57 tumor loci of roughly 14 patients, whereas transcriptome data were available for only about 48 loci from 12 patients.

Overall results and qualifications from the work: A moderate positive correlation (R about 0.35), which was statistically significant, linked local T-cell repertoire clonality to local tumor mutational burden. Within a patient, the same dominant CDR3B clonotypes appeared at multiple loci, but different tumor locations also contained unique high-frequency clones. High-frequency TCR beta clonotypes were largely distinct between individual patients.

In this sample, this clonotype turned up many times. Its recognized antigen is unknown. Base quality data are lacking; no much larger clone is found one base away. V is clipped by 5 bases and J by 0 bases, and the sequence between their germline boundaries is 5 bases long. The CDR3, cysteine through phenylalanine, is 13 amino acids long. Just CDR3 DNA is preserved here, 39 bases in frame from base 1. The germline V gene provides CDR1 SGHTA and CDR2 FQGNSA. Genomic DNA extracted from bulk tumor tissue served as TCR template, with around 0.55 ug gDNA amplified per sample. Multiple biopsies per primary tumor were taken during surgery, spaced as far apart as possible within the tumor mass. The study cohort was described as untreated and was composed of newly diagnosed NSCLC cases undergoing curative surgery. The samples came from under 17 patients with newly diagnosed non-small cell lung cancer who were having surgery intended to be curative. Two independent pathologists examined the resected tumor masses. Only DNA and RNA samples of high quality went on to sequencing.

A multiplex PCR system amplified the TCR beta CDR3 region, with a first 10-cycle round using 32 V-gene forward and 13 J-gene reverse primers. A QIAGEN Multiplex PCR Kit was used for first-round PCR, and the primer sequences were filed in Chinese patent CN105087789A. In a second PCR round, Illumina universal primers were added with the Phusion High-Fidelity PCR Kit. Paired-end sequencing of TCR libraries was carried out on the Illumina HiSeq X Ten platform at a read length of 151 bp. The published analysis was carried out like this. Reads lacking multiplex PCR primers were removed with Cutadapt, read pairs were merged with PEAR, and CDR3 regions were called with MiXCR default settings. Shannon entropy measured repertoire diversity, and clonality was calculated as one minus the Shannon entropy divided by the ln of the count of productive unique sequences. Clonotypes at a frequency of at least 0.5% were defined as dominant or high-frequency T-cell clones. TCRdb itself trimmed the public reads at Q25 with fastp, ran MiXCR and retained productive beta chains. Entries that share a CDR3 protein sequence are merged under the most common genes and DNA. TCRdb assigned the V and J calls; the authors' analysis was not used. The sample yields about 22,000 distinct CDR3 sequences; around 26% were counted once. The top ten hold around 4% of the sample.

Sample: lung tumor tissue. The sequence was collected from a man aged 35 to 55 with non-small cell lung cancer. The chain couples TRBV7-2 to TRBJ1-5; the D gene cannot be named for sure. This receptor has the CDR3 CASSASSNQPQHF. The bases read TGTGCCAGCAGCGCCAGTAGCAATCAGCCCCAGCATTTT.